This T cell receptor beta chain is from a study of shared clonotypes between healthy human individuals. Germline CDR1 is MNHEY and CDR2 is SMNVEV (reference sequence). V was cut by 3 bases and J by 6 bases, with 14 bases left in between. CDR3 length equals 14 residues. Both subsets, CD45RA+ naive and CD45RA-negative memory, were split from the CD4+ cells. A remark on this clone: What it binds is unknown.

Findings and limits, study-wide: Clonotype sharing levels among donors were expected to vary with sequencing depth. Owing to a small donor count, the genetic and exposure-history diversity represented was limited. Clonotypes shared by all four donors outscored non-shared clonotypes in generation probability.

Sequencing was performed with immunoSEQ multiplex PCR; in TCRdb, only in-frame clones are kept and a portion is missing. The data contain about 990,000 clones, around 78% of them seen just once; the ten biggest clones take up roughly 0.62%. Material: memory CD4+ T cells from PBMCs. The sample's subset: CD45RA-negative fraction. The TCR originated in a man younger than 35 in good health. Some clones in this sample may be carry-over from other donors' samples. V is TRBV27 and J is TRBJ1-2; maybe TRBD1 (5 bases). CDR3 sequence (DNA): TGTGCCAGCAGTTTGACCGGGGGTCGAAATGGCTACACCTTC. Its translation is CASSLTGGRNGYTF.